Listed below are T cell receptor beta chains from one sample, sequenced in a study of blood T cell repertoires in COVID-19. Data came from immunoSEQ multiplex PCR; TCRdb stores just in-frame clones and leaves some out. The sample yields hundreds of thousands of clones, 70% to 90% seen once. The sequenced material came from peripheral blood. The receptors originated from a woman aged 18-30 years who had recovered from COVID-19. The CDR3 runs from the conserved cysteine through the conserved F or W. D genes are given only for firm matches. The size entry is marked missing in some rows and otherwise reads once, few, many or a size class.

v_call	clone_size	d_call	j_call	cdr3_aa	cdr3_nt
TRBV27	NA	NA	TRBJ1-3	CASSLSFQGPGNTIYF	TGTGCCAGCAGTTTATCTTTCCAGGGGCCTGGAAACACCATATATTTT
TRBV5-1	NA	TRBD1	TRBJ1-2	CASSSRSGQGASGYTF	TGCGCCAGCAGCTCTCGATCAGGACAGGGGGCCAGTGGCTACACCTTC
TRBV7-6	NA	NA	TRBJ1-4	CASSLVPPSATNEKLFF	TGTGCCAGCAGCTTAGTTCCACCCTCGGCAACTAATGAAAAACTGTTTTTT
TRBV10-2	NA	NA	TRBJ2-2	CASKSQGTGELFF	TGCGCCAGTAAAAGTCAGGGCACCGGGGAGCTGTTTTTT
TRBV4-1	NA	NA	TRBJ1-1	CASSYAGTSNTEAFF	TGCGCCAGCAGCTACGCCGGGACATCGAACACTGAAGCTTTCTTT
TRBV3-1/TRBV3-2	NA	TRBD2	TRBJ2-1	CASSQDDCGRAEFEQFF	TGTGCCAGCAGCCAGGATGATTGTGGGAGGGCCGAGTTTGAGCAGTTCTTC
TRBV10-3	NA	TRBD2	TRBJ2-5	CAISEGLAGPQETQYF	TGTGCCATCAGTGAAGGGTTAGCGGGACCCCAAGAGACCCAGTACTTC
TRBV7-2	NA	NA	TRBJ2-6	CASSSRGTSGANVLTF	TGTGCCAGCAGCTCCAGGGGAACCTCTGGGGCCAACGTCCTGACTTTC
TRBV18	once	NA	TRBJ2-1	CASSRLGKGNEQFF	TGTGCCAGCTCGAGACTAGGAAAGGGTAATGAGCAGTTCTTC
TRBV5-1	NA	TRBD1	TRBJ1-6	CASRQGNNSPLHF	TGCGCCAGCCGACAGGGAAATAATTCACCCCTCCACTTT
TRBV6-5	NA	TRBD2	TRBJ2-7	CASSRLAEAYEQYF	TGTGCCAGCAGCCGACTAGCCGAGGCCTACGAGCAGTACTTC
TRBV7-7	few	TRBD1	TRBJ2-3	CASSLGTGATTDTQYF	TGTGCCAGCAGCTTAGGAACAGGGGCTACCACAGATACGCAGTATTTT
TRBV5-1	once	TRBD1	TRBJ2-5	CASSLGQGPETQYF	TGCGCCAGCAGCTTGGGACAGGGGCCAGAGACCCAGTACTTC
TRBV20-1	once	TRBD2	TRBJ2-5	CSASTSGPQETQYF	TGCAGTGCCAGTACTAGCGGGCCCCAAGAGACCCAGTACTTC
TRBV11-3	once	NA	TRBJ2-2	CASSSGYGELFF	TGTGCCAGCAGCTCAGGATACGGGGAGCTGTTTTTT
TRBV5-1	NA	NA	TRBJ1-1	CASSTDGGTEAFF	TGCGCCAGCAGCACAGACGGAGGAACTGAAGCTTTCTTT
TRBV4-1	NA	TRBD1	TRBJ1-1	CASSQPDRGRMNTEAFF	TGCGCCAGCAGCCAACCAGACAGGGGACGCATGAACACTGAAGCTTTCTTT
TRBV27	NA	TRBD2	TRBJ2-3	CASRLGTSNTDTQYF	TGTGCCAGCAGGCTCGGGACTAGCAATACAGATACGCAGTATTTT
TRBV15	NA	TRBD1	TRBJ1-2	CATSRQGADYGYTF	TGTGCCACCAGCAGGCAGGGGGCGGACTATGGCTACACCTTC
TRBV6-5	NA	NA	TRBJ1-1	CASSPDTMNTEAFF	TGTGCCAGCAGTCCTGACACCATGAACACTGAAGCTTTCTTT
TRBV18	NA	NA	TRBJ2-6	CASSGFTGIRGANVLTF	TGTGCCAGCTCAGGTTTTACAGGGATAAGAGGGGCCAACGTCCTGACTTTC
TRBV2	NA	TRBD1	TRBJ1-1	CASSEAPGGNLLAFF	TGTGCCAGCAGTGAAGCGCCAGGGGGCAATTTGTTGGCTTTCTTT
TRBV7-3	NA	TRBD2	TRBJ2-1	CASSFIAGPNNEQFF	TGTGCCAGCAGCTTTATAGCGGGACCAAACAATGAGCAGTTCTTC
TRBV12-3/TRBV12-4	many	TRBD1	TRBJ2-7	CASSSTDREMVYF	TGTGCCAGCAGTTCTACCGACAGGGAAATGGTGTACTTC
TRBV29-1	NA	NA	TRBJ2-3	CSVEEFSIF	TGCAGCGTTGAAGAGTTTTCTATTTTT
TRBV29-1	NA	NA	TRBJ2-2	CSVLEDYNTGELFF	TGCAGCGTTTTGGAGGATTACAACACCGGGGAGCTGTTTTTT
TRBV27	NA	TRBD1	TRBJ2-7	CASSSTPGQRQYF	TGTGCCAGCAGTTCAACCCCGGGACAGAGGCAGTACTTC
TRBV5-1	NA	TRBD2	TRBJ2-2	CASSLGVTSGSRAGELFF	TGCGCCAGCAGCTTGGGAGTGACTAGCGGGAGTCGAGCCGGGGAGCTGTTTTTT
TRBV9	NA	NA	TRBJ2-5	CASSVASGLVETQYF	TGTGCCAGCAGCGTAGCGTCGGGACTGGTAGAGACCCAGTACTTC
TRBV7-6	NA	NA	TRBJ2-7	CASSLADAGTYEQYF	TGTGCCAGCAGCTTAGCCGACGCGGGCACCTACGAGCAGTACTTC
TRBV27	NA	TRBD1	TRBJ1-1	CASSHLTGAMNTEAFF	TGTGCCAGCAGTCACCTGACAGGGGCCATGAACACTGAAGCTTTCTTT
TRBV27	few	TRBD1	TRBJ2-7	CASSFGTGGREQYF	TGTGCCAGCAGTTTCGGGACAGGGGGGCGCGAGCAGTACTTC
TRBV30	NA	NA	TRBJ2-2	CAWTPRSGTSSPGELFF	TGTGCCTGGACCCCCAGGTCGGGGACATCCTCCCCCGGGGAGCTGTTTTTT
TRBV9	NA	TRBD2	TRBJ2-1	CASSVGGTSAHEQFF	TGTGCCAGCAGCGTAGGCGGGACTAGCGCCCATGAGCAGTTCTTC
TRBV29-1	NA	NA	TRBJ2-2	CSVEGRESGELFF	TGCAGCGTTGAGGGTAGGGAGAGCGGGGAGCTGTTTTTT
TRBV5-4	NA	NA	TRBJ2-7	CASSPTGTSGEQYF	TGTGCCAGCAGCCCGACCGGGACTTCGGGGGAGCAGTACTTC
TRBV14	NA	TRBD1	TRBJ2-7	CASSPWDRGPYEQYF	TGTGCCAGCAGCCCTTGGGACAGGGGCCCCTACGAGCAGTACTTC
TRBV28	NA	TRBD1	TRBJ1-1	CASTPRTGLTEAFF	TGTGCCAGCACCCCCCGGACAGGGCTCACTGAAGCTTTCTTT
TRBV7-8	NA	NA	TRBJ1-2	CASSSRTGQLPLSNYGYTF	TGTGCCAGCAGTTCCCGTACCGGACAGCTACCGCTGTCTAACTATGGCTACACCTTC